This T cell receptor beta chain was captured in a study of shared clonotypes between healthy human individuals. Study background: Donor composition was a couple of women and a few men, aged 18 to 49.

The CDR3 extends over 13 amino acids. V shed 5 bases and J 8 bases; nucleotides not matched to a gene: 2. The germline V gene encodes CDR1 SEHNR and CDR2 FQNEAQ (reference sequence). On this clone itself: The antigen is unknown.

Naive CD8 cells lacked CD45RO and underwent positive selection for CCR7, leaving out terminally differentiated effector memory CD45RA+ cells. HIV-negative, healthy adults without recent acute infections or vaccinations were the donors. Points from the study as a whole: Donor scarcity curtailed the genetic and exposure-history diversity represented herein.

Data came from immunoSEQ multiplex PCR; TCRdb stores just in-frame clones and leaves some out. The table includes under 2,000,000 clones, about 95% detected once. The source of this sequence is a man aged 18 to 29 in good health. The chain has TRBV7-9 and TRBJ2-1; 11 positions match TRBD2. The specimen was naive CD8+ T cells sorted from blood. The CDR3 region is CASSGTSGHEQFF. The DNA for the CDR3 is TGTGCCAGCAGCGGGACTAGCGGTCATGAGCAGTTCTTC.